Below, 12 T cell receptor beta chains from the same sample are listed, as sequenced in a study of cytomegalovirus exposure and HLA in healthy donors. The PCR employed 60 Vbeta primers together with 13 Jbeta primers. Libraries were prepared by immunoSEQ multiplex PCR; TCRdb keeps only in-frame clonotypes and omits some of them. This table has just over 150,000 clones, 85% appearing once. The sample taken for sequencing was PBMCs. The receptors derive from a woman under 30 in good health and CMV-seronegative.

The rearrangement links TRBV28 to TRBJ1-2, with D maybe TRBD1 (6 bases). Germline lookup yields CDR1 MDHEN and CDR2 SYDVKM. V was trimmed by 6 bases and J by 9 bases, leaving 17 bases between them. This CDR3 region has 13 residues. The CDR3 spells CASSWTASMSYTF. The CDR3 DNA sequence: TGTGCCAGCAGCTGGACAGCCTCGATGAGCTACACCTTC.

The genes are TRBV2 and TRBJ2-5; no firm D call. CDR1 and CDR2 (germline): SNHLY, FYNNEI. V was clipped by 7 bases and J by 12 bases, with 21 bases between them. This CDR3 spans 13 amino acids. For the CDR3, the DNA is TGTGCCAGCAAGGTGATGCTCCTACGCGAGGAGTACTTC. It is translated as CASKVMLLREEYF. The full variable domain, completed using reference TRBV2 and TRBJ2-5, is EPEVTQTPSHQVTQMGQEVILRCVPISNHLYFYWYRQILGQKVEFLVSFYNNEISEKSEIFDDQFSVERPDGSNFTLKIRSTKLEDSAMYFCASKVMLLREEYFGPGTRLLVL.

This chain joins TRBV30 and TRBJ1-1; no clear D gene. Trimming stripped 0 bases from V and 4 bases from J, with 12 bases between. Germline loops: CDR1 GTSNPN, CDR2 SVGIG (reference sequence). This CDR3 contains 14 residues. CDR3: CAWSVPPSSTEAFF. CDR3 DNA sequence: TGTGCCTGGAGTGTACCCCCCTCGAGCACTGAAGCTTTCTTT.

The chain joins TRBV7-2 to TRBJ2-1, with 9 bases that match TRBD2. The V gene's germline CDR1 is SGHTA and CDR2 FQGNSA. V lost 3 bases and J lost 7; bases outside the gene matches: 7. The CDR3 spans 15 residues. The CDR3 sequence: CASSFGRGGRNEQFF. CDR3 DNA sequence: TGTGCCAGCAGCTTTGGGCGGGGGGGCCGTAATGAGCAGTTCTTC.

The chain couples TRBV18 to TRBJ2-3; 9 nucleotides match TRBD2. The CDR3 length is 17 residues. Germline CDR1 and CDR2: KGHSH and LQKENI. V shed 2 bases, J shed 2 bases, and the junction held 8 bases outside the gene matches. The CDR3 nucleotides are TGTGCCAGCTCACCAATCAGCGGGGGGCTACCCACAGATACGCAGTATTTT. It specifies CASSPISGGLPTDTQYF.

Concerning this clone: One end of the junction varies from germline; a read error may be responsible. This chain joins TRBV2 and TRBJ2-4, with a possible D match to TRBD2 (6 bases). The V gene's germline CDR1 is SNHLY and CDR2 FYNNEI. CDR3 size: 12 residues. CDR3 loop: CASSEMVTRQSF. The DNA of the CDR3 is TGTGCCAGCAGTGAAATGGTGACTAGACAGAGCTTC.

V gene TRBV19 combines with J gene TRBJ2-5; D might be TRBD2 (5 bases). The V and J ends lost 7 bases and 5 bases respectively, with 20 bases between them. CDR1 is LNHDA, CDR2 SQIVND, per germline (reference sequence). This CDR3 spans 15 amino acids. The CDR3 reads CASTLGTGNRETQYF. CDR3 DNA: TGTGCCAGTACTCTGGGTACGGGGAATCGGGAGACCCAGTACTTC. The entire variable domain, with the rest obtained from reference TRBV19 and TRBJ2-5, is as follows: DGGITQSPKYLFRKEGQNVTLSCEQNLNHDAMYWYRQDPGQGLRLIYYSQIVNDFQKGDIAEGYSVSREKKESFPLTVTSAQKNPTAFYLCASTLGTGNRETQYFGPGTRLLVL.

Only one count was recorded for this clone. The chain has TRBV5-1 and TRBJ2-7; 10 nucleotides agree with TRBD2. The germline CDR1 and CDR2 sequences are SGHRS and YFSETQ. The CDR3 contains 16 residues. With 1 base clipped from V and 0 bases from J, the junction kept 4 bases outside the gene matches. CDR3 sequence: CASSLTSGESSYEQYF. DNA of the CDR3: TGCGCCAGCAGCTTGACTAGCGGGGAGAGCTCCTACGAGCAGTACTTC.

The chain uses TRBV6-5 and TRBJ1-2; maybe TRBD1 (5 bases). V was clipped by 6 bases and J by 3 bases, with 11 bases between them. Germline V gives CDR1 MNHEY, CDR2 SVGAGI. The CDR3 covers 13 residues. The CDR3, as DNA: TGTGCCAGCAGCAGGCAGGGCCACTATGGCTACACCTTC. Protein sequence: CASSRQGHYGYTF.

This sequence joins TRBV5-1 and TRBJ2-7, with TRBD1 identical over 7 bases. The CDR3 runs 16 residues. Germline lookup yields CDR1 SGHRS and CDR2 YFSETQ. Trimming at V came to 1 base and at J to 1 base, leaving 8 bases not matched to a gene. The CDR3 DNA reads as TGCGCCAGCAGCTTGCCCCGGGACAGACTTTCCTACGAGCAGTACTTC. It codes for CASSLPRDRLSYEQYF.

The V call is TRBV7-9, the J call TRBJ2-7, with 8 positions matching TRBD1. V shed 5 bases, J shed 5 bases, and the junction held 8 bases outside the gene matches. The CDR3 contains 14 residues. The germline V gene has CDR1 SEHNR and CDR2 FQNEAQ (reference sequence). CDR3 amino acids: CASSPGQGFHEQYF. The DNA of the CDR3 is TGTGCCAGCAGCCCAGGACAGGGTTTCCACGAGCAGTACTTC.

This chain connects TRBV27 to TRBJ1-5; TRBD1 matches at 7 bases. Germline CDR1 and CDR2: MNHEY and SMNVEV (reference sequence). The CDR3 has 13 amino acids. The trim removed 7 bases at V and 2 bases at J, leaving 2 bases unmatched. CDR3 sequence reads: CASTGGGNQPQHF. DNA for the CDR3: TGTGCCAGCACAGGGGGTGGCAATCAGCCCCAGCATTTT.